The clone carrying this TCR beta chain was seen a few times. This entry belongs to a study of blood T cells in healthy people across ages. Primers used in a second PCR of about 6 to 11 cycles were a sample-barcoded 5' primer and a J-beta primer mix. A 12-random-nucleotide template-switch adaptor tagged each cDNA molecule. MiXCR was run by TCRdb on the 5' RACE reads, yielding one entry per CDR3 protein. The sample holds about 1.4 million distinct CDR3 sequences, almost 60% seen once. Trimming at V came to 3 bases and at J to 4 bases, leaving 8 bases not matched to a gene. Germline CDR1 SGDLS, CDR2 YYNGEE. This CDR3 spans 15 amino acids. The individuals who served as donors were healthy Caucasians living in Russia, aged about 6 to 100.

The chain combines TRBV9 with TRBJ1-2, with TRBD1 matching 8 bases. This TCR was recovered from a man between 18 and 29 years old in good health. The sequenced sample was blood. The CDR3 reads CASSAGTGPSYGYTF. As DNA, the CDR3 is TGTGCCAGCAGCGCTGGGACAGGCCCCTCCTATGGCTACACCTTC.